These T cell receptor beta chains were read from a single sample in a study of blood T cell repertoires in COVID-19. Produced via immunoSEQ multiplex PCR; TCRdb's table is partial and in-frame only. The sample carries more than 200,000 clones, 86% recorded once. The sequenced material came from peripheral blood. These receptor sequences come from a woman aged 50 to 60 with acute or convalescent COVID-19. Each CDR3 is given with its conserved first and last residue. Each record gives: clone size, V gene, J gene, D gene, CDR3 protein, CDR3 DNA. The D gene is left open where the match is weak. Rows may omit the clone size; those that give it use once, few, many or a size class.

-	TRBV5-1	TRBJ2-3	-	CASSSGGTQGPDTQYF	TGCGCCAGCAGCTCAGGAGGTACACAGGGCCCAGATACGCAGTATTTT
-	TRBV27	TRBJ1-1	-	CASSFSGWDTEAFF	TGTGCCAGCAGTTTTTCAGGGTGGGACACTGAAGCTTTCTTT
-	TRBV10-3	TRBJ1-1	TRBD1	CAILQGEEAFF	TGTGCCATCCTCCAGGGGGAGGAAGCTTTCTTT
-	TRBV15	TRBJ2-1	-	CATSREAYSEQFF	TGTGCCACCAGCAGAGAGGCGTACAGTGAGCAGTTCTTC
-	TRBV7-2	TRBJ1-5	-	CASSLYSESNQPQHF	TGTGCCAGCAGCTTATACAGTGAGAGCAATCAGCCCCAGCATTTT
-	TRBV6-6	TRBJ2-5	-	CASSSEYQETQYF	TGTGCCAGCAGTTCGGAGTACCAAGAGACCCAGTACTTC
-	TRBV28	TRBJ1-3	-	CASSSPGLISGNTIYF	TGTGCCAGCAGTTCCCCGGGACTGATCTCTGGAAACACCATATATTTT
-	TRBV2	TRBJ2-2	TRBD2	CASRATSDTGELFF	TGTGCCAGCAGGGCAACTAGCGACACCGGGGAGCTGTTTTTT
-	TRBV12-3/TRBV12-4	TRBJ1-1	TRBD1	CASRQGAAEAFF	TGTGCCAGCAGACAGGGGGCTGCTGAAGCTTTCTTT
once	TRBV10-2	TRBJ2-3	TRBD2	CASRGLAGNSDTQYF	TGCGCCAGCAGGGGACTAGCGGGAAACTCAGATACGCAGTATTTT
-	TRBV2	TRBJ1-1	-	CASMGGTLNTEAFF	TGTGCCAGCATGGGAGGGACACTGAACACTGAAGCTTTCTTT
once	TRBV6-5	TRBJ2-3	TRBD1	CASLRDRVADTQYF	TGTGCCAGCCTGCGGGACAGGGTAGCCGATACGCAGTATTTT
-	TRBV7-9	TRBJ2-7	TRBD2	CASSTARGLATYEQYF	TGTGCCAGCAGCACCGCCCGGGGACTAGCGACCTACGAGCAGTACTTC
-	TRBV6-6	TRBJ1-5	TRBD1	CATTGAGNQPQHF	TGTGCCACCACAGGGGCAGGTAATCAGCCCCAGCATTTT
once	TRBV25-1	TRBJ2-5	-	CASSEYATQETQYF	TGTGCCAGCAGTGAATATGCTACCCAAGAGACCCAGTACTTC
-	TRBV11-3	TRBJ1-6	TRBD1	CASSQGQGGSPLHF	TGTGCCAGCAGCCAAGGACAGGGCGGTTCACCCCTCCACTTT
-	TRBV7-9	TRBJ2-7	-	CASSPNIRGSHYEQYF	TGTGCCAGCAGCCCCAACATACGAGGTTCCCACTACGAGCAGTACTTC
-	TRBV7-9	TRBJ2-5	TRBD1	CASSEKTGVGEETQYF	TGTGCCAGCAGCGAAAAGACAGGGGTAGGAGAAGAGACCCAGTACTTC
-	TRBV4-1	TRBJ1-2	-	CASSQDSSLGYTF	TGCGCCAGCAGCCAAGATAGCAGCCTTGGCTACACCTTC
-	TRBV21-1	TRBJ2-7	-	CASSKVGGANYEQYF	TGTGCCAGCAGCAAAGTCGGGGGGGCTAACTACGAGCAGTACTTC
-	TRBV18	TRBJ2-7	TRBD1	CASSPGQHYEQYF	TGTGCCAGCTCACCGGGACAGCACTACGAGCAGTACTTC
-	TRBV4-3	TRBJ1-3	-	CASSQDAKSSGNTIYF	TGCGCCAGCAGCCAAGATGCAAAGAGCTCTGGAAACACCATATATTTT
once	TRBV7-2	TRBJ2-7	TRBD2	CASSDSGGSYEQYF	TGTGCCAGCAGCGATAGCGGGGGTTCCTACGAGCAGTACTTC
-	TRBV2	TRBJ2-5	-	CASKREGGLGQETQYF	TGTGCCAGCAAACGGGAAGGCGGGTTGGGGCAAGAGACCCAGTACTTC
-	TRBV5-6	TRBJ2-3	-	CASSLMQAQLPQYF	TGTGCCAGCAGCTTAATGCAAGCCCAATTGCCGCAGTATTTT
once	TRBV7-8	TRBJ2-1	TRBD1	CASSHSWGQGTNEQFF	TGTGCCAGCAGCCATAGCTGGGGACAGGGGACCAATGAGCAGTTCTTC
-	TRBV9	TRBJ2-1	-	CASSVGPEQFF	TGTGCCAGCAGCGTAGGGCCTGAGCAGTTCTTC
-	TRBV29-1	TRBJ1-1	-	CSVGGDFTEAFF	TGCAGCGTTGGGGGGGACTTCACTGAAGCTTTCTTT
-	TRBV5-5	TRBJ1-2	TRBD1	CASSPQQGNYGYTF	TGTGCCAGCAGCCCGCAACAGGGGAACTATGGCTACACCTTC
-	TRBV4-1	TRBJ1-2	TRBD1	CASSHATGDSGYTF	TGCGCCAGCAGCCATGCGACAGGGGATTCCGGCTACACCTTC
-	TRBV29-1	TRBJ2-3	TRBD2	CSGGLAGVTDTQYF	TGCAGCGGGGGACTAGCGGGGGTAACAGATACGCAGTATTTT
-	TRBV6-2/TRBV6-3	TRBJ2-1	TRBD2	CASSLLGGRTYNEQFF	TGTGCCAGCAGTTTATTGGGCGGGAGGACCTACAATGAGCAGTTCTTC
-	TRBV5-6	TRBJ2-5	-	CASSLRSAPQETQYF	TGTGCCAGCAGCTTGCGTAGCGCCCCCCAAGAGACCCAGTACTTC
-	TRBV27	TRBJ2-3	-	CASSFDGITDTQYF	TGTGCCAGCAGTTTCGACGGGATCACAGATACGCAGTATTTT
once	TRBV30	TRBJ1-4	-	CAWSRDLVPTTNEKLFF	TGTGCCTGGAGTCGGGATTTGGTCCCTACAACTAATGAAAAACTGTTTTTT
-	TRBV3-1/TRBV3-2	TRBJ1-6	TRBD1	CASSQEGQGGNSPLHF	TGTGCCAGCAGCCAAGAGGGACAGGGAGGCAATTCACCCCTCCACTTT
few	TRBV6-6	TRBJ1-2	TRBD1	CASSYLTGDYGYTF	TGTGCCAGCAGTTACCTGACAGGGGATTATGGCTACACCTTC
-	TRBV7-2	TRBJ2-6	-	CASSPGFLSGANVLTF	TGTGCCAGCAGCCCAGGGTTCCTCTCTGGGGCCAACGTCCTGACTTTC
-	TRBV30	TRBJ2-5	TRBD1	CACGDSPGDSETQYF	TGTGCCTGCGGGGACAGCCCAGGGGATTCGGAGACCCAGTACTTC
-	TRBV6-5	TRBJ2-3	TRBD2	CASTNGGAWDTQYF	TGTGCCAGCACCAACGGGGGGGCGTGGGATACGCAGTATTTT
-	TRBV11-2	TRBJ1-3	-	CASSLDGTLRNTIYF	TGTGCCAGCAGCTTAGATGGGACTCTGCGAAACACCATATATTTT
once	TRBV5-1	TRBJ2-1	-	CASTPWLSGAVSYNEQFF	TGCGCCAGCACCCCTTGGCTTTCTGGAGCGGTCTCCTACAATGAGCAGTTCTTC
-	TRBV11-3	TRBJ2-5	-	CASSLAGWGETQYF	TGTGCCAGCAGCTTGGCGGGATGGGGTGAGACCCAGTACTTC
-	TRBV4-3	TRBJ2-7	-	CASSQDWRPNSYEQYF	TGCGCCAGCAGCCAAGATTGGAGGCCGAACTCCTACGAGCAGTACTTC
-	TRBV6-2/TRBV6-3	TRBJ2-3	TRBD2	CASSPLAGYTDTQYF	TGTGCCAGCAGTCCGCTAGCGGGGTACACAGATACGCAGTATTTT
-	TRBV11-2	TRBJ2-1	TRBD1	CASSSLGQSGEQFF	TGTGCCAGCAGCTCACTGGGACAGTCTGGTGAGCAGTTCTTC
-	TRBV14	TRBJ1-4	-	CASSHLREPSEKLFF	TGTGCCAGCAGCCACCTCCGGGAGCCGAGTGAAAAACTGTTTTTT
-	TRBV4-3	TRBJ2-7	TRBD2	CASSQDRGLAGEGSYEQYF	TGCGCCAGCAGCCAAGATAGGGGACTAGCGGGAGAAGGATCCTACGAGCAGTACTTC
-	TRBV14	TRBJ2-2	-	CASSQNRWNTGELFF	TGTGCCAGCAGCCAAAACAGGTGGAACACCGGGGAGCTGTTTTTT
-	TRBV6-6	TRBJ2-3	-	CASREFDRTDTQYF	TGTGCCAGCAGAGAATTTGACAGGACAGATACGCAGTATTTT
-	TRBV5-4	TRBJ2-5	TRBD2	CASSGTSNQETQYF	TGTGCCAGCAGCGGGACTAGCAACCAAGAGACCCAGTACTTC
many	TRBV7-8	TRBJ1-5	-	CASSLAGVGGDQPQHF	TGTGCCAGCAGCTTAGCGGGGGTAGGGGGGGATCAGCCCCAGCATTTT
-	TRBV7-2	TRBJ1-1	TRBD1	CASSGQGIEAFF	TGTGCCAGCAGCGGACAGGGGATTGAAGCTTTCTTT
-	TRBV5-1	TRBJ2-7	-	CASSPSLGGAVYEQYF	TGCGCCAGCAGCCCCTCTTTGGGGGGTGCAGTTTACGAGCAGTACTTC
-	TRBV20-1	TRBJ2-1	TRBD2	CSASKLAGAGEQFF	TGCAGTGCTAGTAAACTAGCGGGAGCGGGTGAGCAGTTCTTC
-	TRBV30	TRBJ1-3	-	CARQTDGNTIYF	TGTGCCCGCCAGACAGACGGAAACACCATATATTTT
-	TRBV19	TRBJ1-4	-	CASATGSHTEKLFF	TGTGCCAGTGCTACGGGATCACATACTGAAAAACTGTTTTTT
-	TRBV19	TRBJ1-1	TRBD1	CASSLGPGTGKGEAFF	TGTGCCAGTAGTTTAGGTCCCGGGACAGGGAAGGGTGAAGCTTTCTTT
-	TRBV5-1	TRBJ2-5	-	CASSLGQNQETQYF	TGCGCCAGCAGCTTGGGGCAGAACCAAGAGACCCAGTACTTC
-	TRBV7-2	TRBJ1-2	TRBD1	CASSYAGTGDGYGYTF	TGTGCCAGCAGCTACGCCGGGACAGGGGATGGCTATGGCTACACCTTC